These T cell receptor beta chains were read from a single sample in a study of T cells after yellow fever vaccination. MiXCR, run by TCRdb on the 5' RACE reads, gives a single entry per CDR3 protein. This table holds 250,000 or so distinct CDR3 sequences, approximately 6.3% found once. Specimen: CD4+ T cells sorted from PBMCs, collected on the day of the yellow fever booster vaccination. The receptors originated from a man under 40 who received the YFV17D yellow fever vaccine. CDR3s leave out the opening cysteine and the closing phenylalanine or tryptophan.

v_call: TRBV28
cdr3_aa: ASSAKTTLH

v_call: TRBV6-5
cdr3_aa: ASSYLENTGELF

v_call: TRBV20-1
cdr3_aa: SADGDGDLNEKLF

v_call: TRBV5-5
cdr3_aa: ASRSGQVHNEQF

v_call: TRBV9
cdr3_aa: ASSVGSGRVSSYEQY

v_call: TRBV24-1
cdr3_aa: ATSVGRFSGANVLT

v_call: TRBV19
cdr3_aa: ASSTRGLGQETQY

v_call: TRBV5-4
cdr3_aa: ASSLGGRTQETQY

v_call: TRBV15
cdr3_aa: ATSIQGAWETQY

v_call: TRBV14
cdr3_aa: ASSQVLRDSGGYT

v_call: TRBV12-3/TRBV12-4
cdr3_aa: ASSNPGQGAWEQF

v_call: TRBV5-1
cdr3_aa: ASKMAGGPGEQY

v_call: TRBV20-1
cdr3_aa: SARDRYRVLADTQY

v_call: TRBV19
cdr3_aa: ASTNAGVWNTEAF

v_call: TRBV20-1
cdr3_aa: SASWLNSPLH

v_call: TRBV20-1
cdr3_aa: SARVLRGRSYEQY

v_call: TRBV9
cdr3_aa: ASSTNRDLGLAGELF

v_call: TRBV5-1
cdr3_aa: ASSTTSGEYNEQF

v_call: TRBV3-1
cdr3_aa: ASSQGLRMAQH

v_call: TRBV6-2/TRBV6-3
cdr3_aa: ASSQDRVNTGELF

v_call: TRBV5-1
cdr3_aa: ASSLDTGKAYEQY

v_call: TRBV9
cdr3_aa: ASSPRWDDYGYT

v_call: TRBV6-1
cdr3_aa: ASKDTGTPGGTQY

v_call: TRBV2
cdr3_aa: ASREGSLNTEAF

v_call: TRBV4-3
cdr3_aa: ASSQVSSGSVYNEQF

v_call: TRBV20-1
cdr3_aa: SARDGGVSPLH

v_call: TRBV20-1
cdr3_aa: SADAGRGFNEQF